The TCR beta chain under discussion was sequenced for a study of blood T cell repertoires in COVID-19. Study context: Acute-phase and convalescent COVID-19 samples originated in the United States, Italy and Spain.

TCRdb's copy holds only in-frame clones and misses some; the assay was immunoSEQ multiplex PCR. Here the sample spans approximately 76,000 clones, approximately 87% being singletons. The receptor was derived from a man older than 75 in a cohort sampled during active COVID-19. Sequencing input: peripheral blood.

This chain's CDR3 is CASSSAGTGNYGYTF. CDR3 in DNA: TGCGCCAGCAGCTCCGCCGGGACAGGGAACTATGGCTACACCTTC. J is TRBJ1-2 and V is TRBV5-1; 9 bases align to TRBD1. Germline V gene lookup returns CDR1 SGHRS and CDR2 YFSETQ. This CDR3 comprises 15 residues. The J segment lost 2 bases and the V segment lost 3 bases, leaving 5 bases of the junction unmatched.